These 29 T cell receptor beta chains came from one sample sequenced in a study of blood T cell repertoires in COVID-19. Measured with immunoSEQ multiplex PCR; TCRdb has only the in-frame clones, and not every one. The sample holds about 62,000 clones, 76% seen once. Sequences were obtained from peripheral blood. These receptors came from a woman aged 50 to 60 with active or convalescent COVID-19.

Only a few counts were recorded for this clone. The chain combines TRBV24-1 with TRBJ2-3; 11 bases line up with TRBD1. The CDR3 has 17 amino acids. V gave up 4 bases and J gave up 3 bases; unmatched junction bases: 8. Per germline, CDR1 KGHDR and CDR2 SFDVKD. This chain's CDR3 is CATSEGLGQGATDTQYF. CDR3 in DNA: TGTGCCACCAGTGAAGGGCTCGGACAGGGGGCTACAGATACGCAGTATTTT.

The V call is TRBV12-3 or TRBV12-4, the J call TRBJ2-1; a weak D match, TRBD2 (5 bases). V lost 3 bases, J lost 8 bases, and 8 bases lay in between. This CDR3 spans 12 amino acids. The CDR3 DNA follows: TGTGCCAGCAGTTTGGCGGGCTATGAGCAGTTCTTC. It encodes CASSLAGYEQFF.

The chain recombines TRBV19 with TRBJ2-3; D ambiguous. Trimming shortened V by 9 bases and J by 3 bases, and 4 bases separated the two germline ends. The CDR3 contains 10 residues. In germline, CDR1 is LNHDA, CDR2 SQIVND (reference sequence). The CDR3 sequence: CARYTDTQYF. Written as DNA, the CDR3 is TGTGCCAGATATACAGATACGCAGTATTTT. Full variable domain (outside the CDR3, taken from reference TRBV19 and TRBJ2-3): DGGITQSPKYLFRKEGQNVTLSCEQNLNHDAMYWYRQDPGQGLRLIYYSQIVNDFQKGDIAEGYSVSREKKESFPLTVTSAQKNPTAFYLCARYTDTQYFGPGTRLTVL.

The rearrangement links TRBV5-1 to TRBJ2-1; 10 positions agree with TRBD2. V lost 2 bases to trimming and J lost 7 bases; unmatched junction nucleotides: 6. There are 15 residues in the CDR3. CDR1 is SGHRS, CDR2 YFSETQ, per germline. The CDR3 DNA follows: TGCGCCAGCAGCTTTTCTAGCGGGAGCGGTAATGAGCAGTTCTTC. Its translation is CASSFSSGSGNEQFF. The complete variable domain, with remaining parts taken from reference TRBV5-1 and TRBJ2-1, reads KAGVTQTPRYLIKTRGQQVTLSCSPISGHRSVSWYQQTPGQGLQFLFEYFSETQRNKGNFPGRFSGRQFSNSRSEMNVSTLELGDSALYLCASSFSSGSGNEQFFGPGTRLTVL.

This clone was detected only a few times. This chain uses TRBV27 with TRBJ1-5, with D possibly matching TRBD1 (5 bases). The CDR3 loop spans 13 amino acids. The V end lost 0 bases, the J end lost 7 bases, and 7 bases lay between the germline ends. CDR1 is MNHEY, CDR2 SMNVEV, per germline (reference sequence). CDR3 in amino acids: CASSLSGVQPQHF. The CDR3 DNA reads TGTGCCAGCAGTTTATCAGGGGTGCAGCCCCAGCATTTT.

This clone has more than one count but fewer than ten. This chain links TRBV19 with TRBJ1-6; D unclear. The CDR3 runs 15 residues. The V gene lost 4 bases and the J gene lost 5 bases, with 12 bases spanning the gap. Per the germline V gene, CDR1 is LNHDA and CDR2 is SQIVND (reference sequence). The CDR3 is CASSTTGADNSPLHF. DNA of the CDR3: TGTGCCAGTAGTACCACGGGAGCTGATAATTCACCCCTCCACTTT.

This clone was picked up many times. CDR3 sequence: CASSIRGRADTEAFF. Here the CDR3 DNA reads TGTGCCAGTAGTATAAGGGGCAGGGCTGACACTGAAGCTTTCTTT. The chain links TRBV19 to TRBJ1-1, with D perhaps matching TRBD1 (5 bases). V dropped 2 bases and J dropped 3 bases, with 13 bases sitting between them. Looked up from germline, CDR1 is LNHDA and CDR2 is SQIVND (reference sequence). The CDR3 consists of 15 residues.

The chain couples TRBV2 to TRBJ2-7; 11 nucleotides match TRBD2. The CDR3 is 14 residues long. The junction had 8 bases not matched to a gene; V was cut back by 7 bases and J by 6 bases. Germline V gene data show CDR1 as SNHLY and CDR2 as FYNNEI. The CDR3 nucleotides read TGTGCCAGCAAGATACTAGCGGGAGTGGGCGAGCAGTACTTC. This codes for CASKILAGVGEQYF.

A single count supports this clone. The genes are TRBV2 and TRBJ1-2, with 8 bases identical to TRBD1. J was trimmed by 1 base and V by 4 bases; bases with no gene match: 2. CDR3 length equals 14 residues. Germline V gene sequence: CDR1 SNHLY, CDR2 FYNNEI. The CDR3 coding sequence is TGTGCCAGCAGTGGGACAGGGAGTAACTATGGCTACACCTTC. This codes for CASSGTGSNYGYTF.

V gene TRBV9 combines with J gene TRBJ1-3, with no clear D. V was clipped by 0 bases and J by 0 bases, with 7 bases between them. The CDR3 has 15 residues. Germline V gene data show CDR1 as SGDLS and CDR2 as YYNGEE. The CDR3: CASSVGWSSGNTIYF. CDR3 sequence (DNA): TGTGCCAGCAGCGTAGGATGGAGCTCTGGAAACACCATATATTTT.

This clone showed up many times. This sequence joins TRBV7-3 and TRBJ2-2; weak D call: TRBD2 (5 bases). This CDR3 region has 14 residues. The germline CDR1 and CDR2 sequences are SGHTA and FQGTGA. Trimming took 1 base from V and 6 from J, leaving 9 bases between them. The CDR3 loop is CASSLRASPGELFF. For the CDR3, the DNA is TGTGCCAGCAGCTTAAGGGCTAGCCCCGGGGAGCTGTTTTTT. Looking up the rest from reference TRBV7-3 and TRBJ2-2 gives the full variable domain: GAGVSQTPSNKVTEKGKYVELRCDPISGHTALYWYRQSLGQGPEFLIYFQGTGAADDSGLPNDRFFAVRPEGSVSTLKIQRTERGDSAVYLCASSLRASPGELFFGEGSRLTVL.

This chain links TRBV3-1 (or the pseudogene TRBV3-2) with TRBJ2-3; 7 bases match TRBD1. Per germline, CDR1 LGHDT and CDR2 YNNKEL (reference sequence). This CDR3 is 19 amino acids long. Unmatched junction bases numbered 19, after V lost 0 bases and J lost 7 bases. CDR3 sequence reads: CASSQEAGTEFLGPHTQYF. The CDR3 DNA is TGTGCCAGCAGCCAAGAGGCCGGGACAGAGTTTTTGGGTCCGCATACGCAGTATTTT.

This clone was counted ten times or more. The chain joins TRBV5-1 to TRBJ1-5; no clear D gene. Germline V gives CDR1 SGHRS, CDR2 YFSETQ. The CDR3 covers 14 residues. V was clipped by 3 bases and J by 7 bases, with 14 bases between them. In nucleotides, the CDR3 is TGCGCCAGCAGCTACGGACTGACTGGACAGCCCCAGCATTTT. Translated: CASSYGLTGQPQHF.

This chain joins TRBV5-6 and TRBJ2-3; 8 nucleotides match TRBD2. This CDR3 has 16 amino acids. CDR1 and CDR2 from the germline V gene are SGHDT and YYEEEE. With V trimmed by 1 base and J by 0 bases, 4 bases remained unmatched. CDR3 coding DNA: TGTGCCAGCAGCTTGACTAGCGGCCAGAGCACAGATACGCAGTATTTT. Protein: CASSLTSGQSTDTQYF.

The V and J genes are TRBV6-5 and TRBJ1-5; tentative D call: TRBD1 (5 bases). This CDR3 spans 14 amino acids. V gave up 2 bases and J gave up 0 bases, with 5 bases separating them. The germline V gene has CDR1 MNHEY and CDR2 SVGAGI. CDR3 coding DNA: TGTGCCAGCAGTTACAGGGGTAGCAATCAGCCCCAGCATTTT. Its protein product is CASSYRGSNQPQHF.

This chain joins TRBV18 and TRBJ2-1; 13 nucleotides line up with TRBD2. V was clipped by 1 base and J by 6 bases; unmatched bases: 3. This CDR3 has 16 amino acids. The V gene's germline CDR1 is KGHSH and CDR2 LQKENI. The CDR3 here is CASSPQLAGGLNEQFF. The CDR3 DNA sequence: TGTGCCAGCTCACCACAACTAGCGGGAGGGCTCAATGAGCAGTTCTTC.

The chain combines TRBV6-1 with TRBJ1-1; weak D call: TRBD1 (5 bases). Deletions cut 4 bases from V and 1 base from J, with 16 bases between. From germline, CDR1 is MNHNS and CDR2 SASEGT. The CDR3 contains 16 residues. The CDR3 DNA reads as TGTGCCAGCAGTGGGGGGGTTCTGTTGGGGAACACTGAAGCTTTCTTT. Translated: CASSGGVLLGNTEAFF.

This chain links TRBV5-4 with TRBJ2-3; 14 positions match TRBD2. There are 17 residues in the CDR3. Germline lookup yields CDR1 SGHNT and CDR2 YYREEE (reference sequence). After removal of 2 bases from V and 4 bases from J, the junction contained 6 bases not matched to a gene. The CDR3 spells CASSFGTSGRFPDTQYF. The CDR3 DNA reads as TGTGCCAGCAGCTTTGGGACTAGCGGGAGATTTCCAGATACGCAGTATTTT.

In DNA, the CDR3 is TGTGCCAGCAGCGAGTCGAGCTCCTATAATTCACCCCTCCACTTT. This codes for CASSESSSYNSPLHF. The rearrangement links TRBV9 to TRBJ1-6; no definite D call. Germline CDR1 is SGDLS and CDR2 is YYNGEE. The CDR3 spans 15 residues. V lost 3 bases and J lost 0, with 7 bases in between.

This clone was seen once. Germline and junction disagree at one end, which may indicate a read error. The CDR3 bases are TGTGCTAGTGGTTTATCCTCCTCGGGGAACGCTGAAGCTTTCTTT. This encodes CASGLSSSGNAEAFF. The V gene is TRBV12-5, the J gene TRBJ1-1; no definite D call. Per the germline V gene, CDR1 is LGHNT and CDR2 is FRNRAP. The CDR3 extends over 15 amino acids.

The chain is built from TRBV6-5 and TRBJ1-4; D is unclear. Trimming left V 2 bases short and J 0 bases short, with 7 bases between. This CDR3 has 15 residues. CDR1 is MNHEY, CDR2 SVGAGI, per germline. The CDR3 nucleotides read TGTGCCAGCAGTTACGAGGGTTCAACTAATGAAAAACTGTTTTTT. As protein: CASSYEGSTNEKLFF.

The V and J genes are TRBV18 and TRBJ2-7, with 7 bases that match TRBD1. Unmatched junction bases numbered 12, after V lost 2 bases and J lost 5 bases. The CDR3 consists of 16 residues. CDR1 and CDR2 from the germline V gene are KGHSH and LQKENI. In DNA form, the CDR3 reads TGTGCCAGCTCACCAAGGACAGGCTTGGGCAGCAACGAGCAGTACTTC. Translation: CASSPRTGLGSNEQYF.

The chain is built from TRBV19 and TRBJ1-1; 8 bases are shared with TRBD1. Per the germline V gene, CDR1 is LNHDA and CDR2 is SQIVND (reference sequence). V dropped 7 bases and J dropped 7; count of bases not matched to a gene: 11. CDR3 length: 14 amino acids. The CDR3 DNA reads TGTGCCAGTACCGAAGCAGGGGGCGCGGGTGAAGCTTTCTTT. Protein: CASTEAGGAGEAFF.

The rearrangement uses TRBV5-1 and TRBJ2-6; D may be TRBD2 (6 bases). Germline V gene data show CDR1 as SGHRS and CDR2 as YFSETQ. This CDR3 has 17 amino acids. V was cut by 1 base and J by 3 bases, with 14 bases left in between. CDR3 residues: CASSLFTGAGGANVLTF. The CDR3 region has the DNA TGCGCCAGCAGCTTGTTCACGGGAGCGGGTGGGGCCAACGTCCTGACTTTC.

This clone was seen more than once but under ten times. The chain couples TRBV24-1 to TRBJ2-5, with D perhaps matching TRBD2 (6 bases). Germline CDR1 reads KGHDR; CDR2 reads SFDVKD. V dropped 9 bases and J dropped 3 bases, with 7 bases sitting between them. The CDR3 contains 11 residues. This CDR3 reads CATGGKETQYF. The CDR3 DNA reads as TGTGCCACCGGGGGGAAAGAGACCCAGTACTTC.

The CDR3 reads CASSLPGRQNQPQHF. The CDR3 DNA reads as TGCGCCAGCAGCCTGCCAGGGCGCCAGAATCAGCCCCAGCATTTT. The chain couples TRBV4-3 to TRBJ1-5; possibly TRBD1 for D (5 bases). CDR1 and CDR2 (germline): LGHNA, YSLEER. This CDR3 has 15 amino acids. V was clipped by 4 bases and J by 4 bases, with 14 bases between them.

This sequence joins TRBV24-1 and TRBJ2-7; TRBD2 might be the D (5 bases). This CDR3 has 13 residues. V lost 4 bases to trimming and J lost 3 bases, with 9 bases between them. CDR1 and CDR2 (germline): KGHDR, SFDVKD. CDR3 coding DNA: TGTGCCACCAGTGACCCTACTAGCTACGAGCAGTACTTC. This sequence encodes CATSDPTSYEQYF.

CDR3 coding DNA: TGCAGCGTTGAAGGTCCCGGACAGGGTTCCGCTGGCTACACCTTC. Its protein product is CSVEGPGQGSAGYTF. The chain combines TRBV29-1 with TRBJ1-2; 8 positions match TRBD1. V lost 1 base and J lost 7; bases outside the gene matches: 11. Germline V gene data show CDR1 as SQVTM and CDR2 as ANQGSEA. CDR3 length: 15 residues.

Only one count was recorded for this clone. This CDR3 reads CASSQVDPGLEQTQYF. The CDR3 DNA reads as TGTGCCAGCAGCCAAGTGGATCCGGGACTAGAACAGACCCAGTACTTC. The chain links TRBV4-2 to TRBJ2-5, with 8 bases lining up with TRBD2. CDR1 and CDR2 from the germline V gene are LGHNA and YNFKEQ. The CDR3 has 16 residues. The J segment lost 6 bases and the V segment lost 1 base, leaving 10 bases of the junction unmatched.